The rows below give T cell receptor beta chains drawn from one sample of a study of OX40 agonist ivuxolimab in advanced cancers. Using immunoSEQ multiplex PCR, the repertoire was profiled, and TCRdb retains in-frame clones only, with some absent. In the table there are 10,000 to 13,000 clones, roughly 78% of which are singletons. Specimen: CD4+ or CD8+ T cells sorted from blood, collected in a trial of the OX40 agonist ivuxolimab. The source of these receptors is an adult with an advanced solid tumor such as melanoma, head and neck, liver or kidney cancer. Each CDR3 is given with its conserved first and last residue. D genes are given only for firm matches. A row's size may be missing; if present it is once, few, many or a size class.

cdr3_aa cdr3_nt cdr3_length clone_size j_call d_call v_call
CASSPSGGTTDEQFF TGTGCCAGCAGCCCCTCAGGGGGTACTACGGATGAGCAGTTCTTC 15 - TRBJ2-1 TRBD1 TRBV14
CSVGSGTEAFF TGCAGCGTTGGGAGCGGGACTGAAGCTTTCTTT 11 - TRBJ1-1 - TRBV29-1
CASSLSGALRETQYF TGTGCCAGCAGCTTATCCGGGGCCTTGCGGGAGACCCAGTACTTC 15 - TRBJ2-5 - TRBV7-2
CASSPRGQGAVYEQYF TGTGCCAGCAGCCCCAGGGGTCAGGGGGCGGTCTACGAGCAGTACTTC 16 - TRBJ2-7 TRBD1 TRBV5-6
CASSTSGPSGGYTF TGTGCCAGCAGCACGTCGGGACCGTCGGGAGGCTACACCTTC 14 - TRBJ1-2 - TRBV7-2
CASSAGTYISYEQYF TGTGCCAGCAGTGCCGGGACCTATATCTCCTACGAGCAGTACTTC 15 - TRBJ2-7 - TRBV6-1
CASSALAGAPDTQYF TGTGCCAGCAGCGCACTAGCGGGAGCCCCAGATACGCAGTATTTT 15 - TRBJ2-3 TRBD2 TRBV7-2
CASSHHVGDRDAMNTEAFF TGTGCCAGCAGCCATCACGTCGGGGACAGGGATGCCATGAACACTGAAGCTTTCTTT 19 - TRBJ1-1 TRBD1 TRBV9
CASSLVGQGNPGEQYF TGTGCCAGCAGCTTAGTTGGACAGGGTAACCCGGGTGAGCAGTACTTC 16 - TRBJ2-7 TRBD1 TRBV7-8
CASSWGRTGAYEQYF TGTGCCAGCAGCTGGGGGCGGACAGGGGCCTACGAGCAGTACTTC 15 - TRBJ2-7 TRBD1 TRBV5-4
CASKPSGRESSYEQYF TGTGCCAGCAAGCCTTCAGGCAGGGAAAGCTCCTACGAGCAGTACTTC 16 - TRBJ2-7 - TRBV27
CASRPRSYNEQFF TGTGCCAGCAGACCCAGGTCTTACAATGAGCAGTTCTTC 13 - TRBJ2-1 - TRBV7-8
CASSLSSMNTEAFF TGTGCCAGCAGTTTATCGTCGATGAACACTGAAGCTTTCTTT 14 - TRBJ1-1 - TRBV27
CASSPRGQDEQFF TGTGCCAGCAGCCCTAGGGGGCAGGATGAGCAGTTCTTC 13 - TRBJ2-1 TRBD1 TRBV9
CASSLRGDQPQHF TGCGCCAGCAGCTTGCGAGGGGATCAGCCCCAGCATTTT 13 few TRBJ1-5 - TRBV5-1
CASTPRRTGDEQYF TGTGCCAGCACCCCCCGGCGGACTGGAGACGAGCAGTACTTC 14 - TRBJ2-7 - TRBV27
CASTGSLRGSSGANVLTF TGTGCCAGCACCGGATCTCTCCGGGGATCCTCTGGGGCCAACGTCCTGACTTTC 18 medium-sized TRBJ2-6 - TRBV9
CASSLGRGPYEQYF TGTGCCAGCAGCTTGGGGAGGGGCCCCTACGAGCAGTACTTC 14 medium-sized TRBJ2-7 - TRBV5-5
CASSHGQILDTGELFF TGCGCCAGCAGCCACGGACAGATCTTGGACACCGGGGAGCTGTTTTTT 16 - TRBJ2-2 - TRBV5-1
CASRDRGSYEQYF TGTGCCAGCAGGGACAGGGGATCCTACGAGCAGTACTTC 13 - TRBJ2-7 TRBD1 TRBV2
CASSEDRTIRTLNF TGCGCCAGCAGTGAAGACAGGACAATCAGGACTTTGAATTTT 14 once TRBJ1-5 - TRBV10-2
CASIEIGTGGYNEQFF TGTGCCAGCATCGAGATAGGGACTGGAGGGTACAATGAGCAGTTCTTC 16 - TRBJ2-1 - TRBV28
CASSLAGQRPNTGELFF TGCGCCAGCAGCTTGGCCGGGCAGCGGCCGAACACCGGGGAGCTGTTTTTT 17 - TRBJ2-2 - TRBV5-1
CASSVDPGAGGELFF TGTGCCAGCAGCGTAGACCCGGGAGCTGGCGGGGAGCTGTTTTTT 15 - TRBJ2-2 - TRBV9
CASSPTLTEIYEQYF TGTGCCAGCAGCCCCACCCTAACTGAAATCTACGAGCAGTACTTC 15 - TRBJ2-7 - TRBV6-5
CASSQDDGSNQPQHF TGCGCCAGCAGCCAAGATGACGGCAGTAATCAGCCCCAGCATTTT 15 - TRBJ1-5 - TRBV4-1
CASSPTVGGTGELFF TGTGCCAGCAGCCCCACGGTTGGCGGGACCGGGGAGCTGTTTTTT 15 - TRBJ2-2 - TRBV7-9